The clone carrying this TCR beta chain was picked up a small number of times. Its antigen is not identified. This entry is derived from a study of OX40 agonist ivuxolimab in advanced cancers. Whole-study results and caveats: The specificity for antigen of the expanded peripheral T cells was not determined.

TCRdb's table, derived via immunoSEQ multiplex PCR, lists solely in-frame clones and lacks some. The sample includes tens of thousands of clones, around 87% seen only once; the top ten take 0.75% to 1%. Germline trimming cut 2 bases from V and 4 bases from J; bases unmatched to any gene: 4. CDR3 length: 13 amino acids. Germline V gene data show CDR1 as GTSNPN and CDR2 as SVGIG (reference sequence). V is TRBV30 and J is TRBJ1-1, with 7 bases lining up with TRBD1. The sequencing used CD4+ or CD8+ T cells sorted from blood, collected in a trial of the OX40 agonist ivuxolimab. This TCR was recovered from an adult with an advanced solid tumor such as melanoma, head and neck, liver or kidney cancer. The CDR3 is CAWSSTGITEAFF. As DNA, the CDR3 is TGTGCCTGGAGTTCGACAGGGATCACTGAAGCTTTCTTT.